This TCR beta chain was retrieved from a study of Ad26.COV2.S vaccination and SARS-CoV-2 variants. Study information: Donor was in the COV1001 Ad26.COV2.S trial arm.

Described treatment: roughly 20 received Ad26.COV2.S at low or high dose, single or two shots; a few received placebo; per-sample allocation not given. Sampling was performed 63 days after the first vaccine or placebo injection. The assay was immunoSEQ multiplex PCR, and TCRdb's table has in-frame clones only and misses some. The sample has approximately 500,000 clones; 87% are singletons. Trimming took 2 bases from V and 2 from J; bases not matched to a gene: 8. CDR1 and CDR2 (germline): SGHDT, YYEEEE. The CDR3 loop spans 16 amino acids. The V call is TRBV5-6, the J call TRBJ2-7; 9 positions match TRBD2. Material: peripheral blood, obtained in a trial of Ad26.COV2.S vaccine versus placebo. The origin of this receptor is a person between 18 and 60 years old who received the Ad26.COV2.S COVID-19 vaccine or a placebo. CDR3 DNA sequence: TGTGCCAGCAGCTTTGTCGGGGTAGCGGGAGCCTACGAGCAGTACTTC. Amino acids: CASSFVGVAGAYEQYF.